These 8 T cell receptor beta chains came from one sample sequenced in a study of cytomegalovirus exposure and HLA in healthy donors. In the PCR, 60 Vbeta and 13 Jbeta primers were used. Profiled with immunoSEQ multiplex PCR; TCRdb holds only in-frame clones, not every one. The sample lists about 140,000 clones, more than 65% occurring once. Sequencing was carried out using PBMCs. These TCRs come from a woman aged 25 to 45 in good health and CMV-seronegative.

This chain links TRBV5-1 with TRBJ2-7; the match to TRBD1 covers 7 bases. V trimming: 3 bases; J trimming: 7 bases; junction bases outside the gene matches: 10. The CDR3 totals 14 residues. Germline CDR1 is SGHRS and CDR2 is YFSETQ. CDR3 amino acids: CASSSTGTAWEQYF. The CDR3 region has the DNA TGCGCCAGCAGCTCTACCGGGACAGCATGGGAGCAGTACTTC.

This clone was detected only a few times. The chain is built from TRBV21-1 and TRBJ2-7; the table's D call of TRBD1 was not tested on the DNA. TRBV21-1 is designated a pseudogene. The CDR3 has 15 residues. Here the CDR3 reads CASSKNPWGNYEQYV. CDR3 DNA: TGTGCCAGCAGCAAAAATCCCTGGGGCAACTACGAGCAGTACGTC.

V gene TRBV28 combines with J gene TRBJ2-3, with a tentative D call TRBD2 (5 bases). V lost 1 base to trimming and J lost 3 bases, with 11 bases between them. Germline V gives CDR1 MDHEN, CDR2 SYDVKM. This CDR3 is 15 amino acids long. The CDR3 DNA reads TGTGCCAGCAGTTTATCTCGAGGGCCTACAGATACGCAGTATTTT. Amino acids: CASSLSRGPTDTQYF.

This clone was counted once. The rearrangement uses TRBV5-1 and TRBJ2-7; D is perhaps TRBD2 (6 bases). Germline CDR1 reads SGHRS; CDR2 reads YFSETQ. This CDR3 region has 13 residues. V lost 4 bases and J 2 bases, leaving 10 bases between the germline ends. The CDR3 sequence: CASSPGLPYEQYF. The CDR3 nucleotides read TGCGCCAGCAGCCCTGGACTACCCTACGAGCAGTACTTC. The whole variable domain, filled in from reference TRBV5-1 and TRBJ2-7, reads KAGVTQTPRYLIKTRGQQVTLSCSPISGHRSVSWYQQTPGQGLQFLFEYFSETQRNKGNFPGRFSGRQFSNSRSEMNVSTLELGDSALYLCASSPGLPYEQYFGPGTRLTVT.

CDR3 protein: CASSYSDLKDTQYF. The CDR3 DNA follows: TGTGCCAGCAGTTACTCGGACTTAAAAGATACGCAGTATTTT. The chain recombines TRBV6-5 with TRBJ2-3; D perhaps matches TRBD2 (5 bases). The CDR3 contains 14 residues. V dropped 0 bases and J dropped 5 bases, with 9 bases sitting between them. Germline V CDR1 and CDR2: MNHEY, SVGAGI.

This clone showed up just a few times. The CDR3 here is CASSWRAFNEKLFF. The CDR3 DNA is TGTGCCAGCAGTTGGAGGGCCTTTAATGAAAAACTGTTTTTT. V usage is TRBV28 and J usage is TRBJ1-4; D not resolved. V was shortened by 4 bases and J by 4 bases, with 10 bases between the two germline ends. CDR3 size: 14 residues. Germline CDR1 is MDHEN and CDR2 is SYDVKM.

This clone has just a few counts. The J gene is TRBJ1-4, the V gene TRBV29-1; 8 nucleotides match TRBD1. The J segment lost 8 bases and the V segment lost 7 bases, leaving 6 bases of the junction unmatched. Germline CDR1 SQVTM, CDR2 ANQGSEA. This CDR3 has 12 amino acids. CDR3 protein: CSAGQALEKLFF. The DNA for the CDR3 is TGCAGCGCGGGACAGGCTTTGGAAAAACTGTTTTTT.

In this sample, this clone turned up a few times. The DNA for the CDR3 is TGTGCCAGCAGCTTGGACAGCACCGGGGAGCTGTTTTTT. It specifies CASSLDSTGELFF. This chain uses TRBV7-8 with TRBJ2-2, with a possible D match to TRBD1 (6 bases). The CDR3 runs 13 residues. Trimming removed 3 bases from V and 4 bases from J, with 6 bases in between. Germline V gives CDR1 SGHVS, CDR2 FQNEAQ.